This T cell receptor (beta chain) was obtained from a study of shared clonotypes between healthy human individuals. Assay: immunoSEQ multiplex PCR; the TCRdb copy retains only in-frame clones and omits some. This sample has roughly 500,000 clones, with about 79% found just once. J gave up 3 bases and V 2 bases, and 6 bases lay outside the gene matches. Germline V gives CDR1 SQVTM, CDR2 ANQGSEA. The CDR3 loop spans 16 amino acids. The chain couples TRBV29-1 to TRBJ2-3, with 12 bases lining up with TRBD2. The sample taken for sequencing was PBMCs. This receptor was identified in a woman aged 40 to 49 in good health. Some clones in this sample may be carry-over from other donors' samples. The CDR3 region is CSVESLAGGPTDTQYF. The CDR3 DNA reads TGCAGCGTTGAAAGTCTAGCGGGAGGGCCTACAGATACGCAGTATTTT.